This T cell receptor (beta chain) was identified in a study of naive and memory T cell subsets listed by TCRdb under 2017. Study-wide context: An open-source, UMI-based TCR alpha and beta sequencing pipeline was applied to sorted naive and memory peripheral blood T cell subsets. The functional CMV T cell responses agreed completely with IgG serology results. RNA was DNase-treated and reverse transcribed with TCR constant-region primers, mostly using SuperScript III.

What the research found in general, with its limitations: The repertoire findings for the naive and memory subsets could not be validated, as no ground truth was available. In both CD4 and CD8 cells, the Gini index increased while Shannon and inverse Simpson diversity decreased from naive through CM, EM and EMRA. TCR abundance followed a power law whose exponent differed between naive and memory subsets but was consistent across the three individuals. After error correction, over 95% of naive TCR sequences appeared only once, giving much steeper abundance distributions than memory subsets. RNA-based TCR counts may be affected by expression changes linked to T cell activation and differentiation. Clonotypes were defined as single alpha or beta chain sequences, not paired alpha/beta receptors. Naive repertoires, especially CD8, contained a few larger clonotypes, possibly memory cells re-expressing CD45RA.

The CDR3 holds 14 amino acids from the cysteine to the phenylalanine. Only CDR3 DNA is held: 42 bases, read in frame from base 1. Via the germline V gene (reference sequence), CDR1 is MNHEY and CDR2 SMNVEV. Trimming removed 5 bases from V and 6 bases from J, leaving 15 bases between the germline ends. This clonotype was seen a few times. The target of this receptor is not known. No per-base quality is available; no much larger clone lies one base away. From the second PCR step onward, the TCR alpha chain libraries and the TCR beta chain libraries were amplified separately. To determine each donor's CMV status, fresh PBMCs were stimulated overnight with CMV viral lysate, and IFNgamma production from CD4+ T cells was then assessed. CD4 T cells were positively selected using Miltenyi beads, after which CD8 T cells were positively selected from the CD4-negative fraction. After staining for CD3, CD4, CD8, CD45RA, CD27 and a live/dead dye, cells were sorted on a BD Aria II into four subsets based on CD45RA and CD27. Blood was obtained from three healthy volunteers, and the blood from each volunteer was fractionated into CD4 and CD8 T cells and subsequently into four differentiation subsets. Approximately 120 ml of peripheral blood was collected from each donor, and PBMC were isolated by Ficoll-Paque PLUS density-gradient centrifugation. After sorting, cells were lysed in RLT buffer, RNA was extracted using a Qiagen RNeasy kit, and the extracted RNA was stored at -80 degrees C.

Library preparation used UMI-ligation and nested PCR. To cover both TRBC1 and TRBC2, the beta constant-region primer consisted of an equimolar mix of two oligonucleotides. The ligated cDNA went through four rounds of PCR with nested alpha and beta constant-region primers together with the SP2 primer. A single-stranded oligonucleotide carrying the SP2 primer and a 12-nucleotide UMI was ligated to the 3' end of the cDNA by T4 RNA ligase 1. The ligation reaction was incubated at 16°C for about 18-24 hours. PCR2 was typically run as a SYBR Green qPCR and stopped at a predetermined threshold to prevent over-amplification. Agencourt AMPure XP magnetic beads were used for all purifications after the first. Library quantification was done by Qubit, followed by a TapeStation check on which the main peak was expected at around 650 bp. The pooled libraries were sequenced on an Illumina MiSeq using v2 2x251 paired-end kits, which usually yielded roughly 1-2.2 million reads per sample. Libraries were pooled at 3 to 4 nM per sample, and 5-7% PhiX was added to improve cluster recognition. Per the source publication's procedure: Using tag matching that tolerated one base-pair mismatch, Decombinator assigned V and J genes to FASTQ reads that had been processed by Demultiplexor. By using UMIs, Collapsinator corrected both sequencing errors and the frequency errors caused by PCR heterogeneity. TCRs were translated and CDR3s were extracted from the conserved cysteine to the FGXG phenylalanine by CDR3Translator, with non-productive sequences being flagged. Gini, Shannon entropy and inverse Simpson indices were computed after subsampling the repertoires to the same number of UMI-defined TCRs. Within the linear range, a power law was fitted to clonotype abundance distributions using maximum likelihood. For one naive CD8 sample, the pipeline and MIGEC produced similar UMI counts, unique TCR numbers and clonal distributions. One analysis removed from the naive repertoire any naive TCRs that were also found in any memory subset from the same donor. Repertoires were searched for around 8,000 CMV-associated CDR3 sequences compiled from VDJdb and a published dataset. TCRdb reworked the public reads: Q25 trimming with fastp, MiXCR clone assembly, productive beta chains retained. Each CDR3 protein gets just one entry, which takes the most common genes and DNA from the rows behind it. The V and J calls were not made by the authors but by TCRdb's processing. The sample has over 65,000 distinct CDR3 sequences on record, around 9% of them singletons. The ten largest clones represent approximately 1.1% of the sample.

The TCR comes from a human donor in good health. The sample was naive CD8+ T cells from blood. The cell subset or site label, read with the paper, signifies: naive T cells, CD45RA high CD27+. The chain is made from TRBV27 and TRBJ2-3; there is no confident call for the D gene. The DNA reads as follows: TGTGCCAGCAGTCCGGGCTCCTGGGCGGATACGCAGTATTTT. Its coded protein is CASSPGSWADTQYF.